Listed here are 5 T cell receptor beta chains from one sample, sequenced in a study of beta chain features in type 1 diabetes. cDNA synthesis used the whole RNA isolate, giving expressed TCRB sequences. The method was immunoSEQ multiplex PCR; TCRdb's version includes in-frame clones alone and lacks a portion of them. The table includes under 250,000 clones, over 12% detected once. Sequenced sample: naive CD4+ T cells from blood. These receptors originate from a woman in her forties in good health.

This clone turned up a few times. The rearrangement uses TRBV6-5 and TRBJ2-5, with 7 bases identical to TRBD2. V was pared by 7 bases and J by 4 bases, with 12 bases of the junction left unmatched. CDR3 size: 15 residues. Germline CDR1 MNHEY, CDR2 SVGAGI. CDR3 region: CASNRGLVMGETQYF. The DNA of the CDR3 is TGTGCCAGCAACAGAGGACTAGTGATGGGAGAGACCCAGTACTTC.

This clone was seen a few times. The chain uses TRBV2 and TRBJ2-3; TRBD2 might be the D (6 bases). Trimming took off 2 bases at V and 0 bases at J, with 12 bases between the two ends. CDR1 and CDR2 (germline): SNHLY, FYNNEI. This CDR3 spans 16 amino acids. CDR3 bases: TGTGCCAGCAGTGAACGGGGGACCATTAGCACAGATACGCAGTATTTT. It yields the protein CASSERGTISTDTQYF. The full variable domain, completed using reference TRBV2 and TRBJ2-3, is EPEVTQTPSHQVTQMGQEVILRCVPISNHLYFYWYRQILGQKVEFLVSFYNNEISEKSEIFDDQFSVERPDGSNFTLKIRSTKLEDSAMYFCASSERGTISTDTQYFGPGTRLTVL.

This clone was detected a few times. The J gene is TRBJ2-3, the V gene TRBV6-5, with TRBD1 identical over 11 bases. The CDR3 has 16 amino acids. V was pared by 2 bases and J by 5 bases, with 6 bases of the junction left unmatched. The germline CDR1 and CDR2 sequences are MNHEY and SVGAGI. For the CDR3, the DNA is TGTGCCAGCAGTTACCGGACAGGGGGCAAGAAAGATACGCAGTATTTT. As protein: CASSYRTGGKKDTQYF.

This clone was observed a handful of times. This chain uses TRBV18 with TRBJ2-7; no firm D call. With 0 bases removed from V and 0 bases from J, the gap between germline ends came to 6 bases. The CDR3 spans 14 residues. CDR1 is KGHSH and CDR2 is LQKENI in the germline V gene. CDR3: CASSPPYSSYEQYF. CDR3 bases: TGTGCCAGCTCACCACCGTACAGCTCCTACGAGCAGTACTTC.

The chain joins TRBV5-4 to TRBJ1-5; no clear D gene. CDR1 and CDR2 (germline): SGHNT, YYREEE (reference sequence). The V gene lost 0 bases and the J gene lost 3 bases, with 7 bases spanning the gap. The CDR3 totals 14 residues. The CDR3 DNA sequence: TGTGCCAGCAGCTTGGGGCAGATCAATCAGCCCCAGCATTTT. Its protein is CASSLGQINQPQHF.